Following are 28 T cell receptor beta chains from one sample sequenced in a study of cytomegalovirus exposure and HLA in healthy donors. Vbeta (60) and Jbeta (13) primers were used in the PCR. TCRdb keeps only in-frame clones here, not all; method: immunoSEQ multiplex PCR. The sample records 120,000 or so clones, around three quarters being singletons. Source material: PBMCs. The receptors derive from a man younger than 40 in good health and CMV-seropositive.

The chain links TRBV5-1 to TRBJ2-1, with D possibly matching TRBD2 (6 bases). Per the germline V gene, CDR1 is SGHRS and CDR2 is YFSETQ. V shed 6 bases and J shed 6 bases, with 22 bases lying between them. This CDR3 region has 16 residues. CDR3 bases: TGCGCCAGCAACCCGGAGGGGCAGAATAGCGGCAATGAGCAGTTCTTC. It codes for CASNPEGQNSGNEQFF.

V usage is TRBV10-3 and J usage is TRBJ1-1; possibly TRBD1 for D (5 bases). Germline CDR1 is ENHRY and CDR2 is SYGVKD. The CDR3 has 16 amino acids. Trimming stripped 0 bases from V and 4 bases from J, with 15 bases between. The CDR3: CAISESVGERGTEAFF. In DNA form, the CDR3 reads TGTGCCATCAGTGAGTCGGTGGGGGAGCGGGGCACTGAAGCTTTCTTT.

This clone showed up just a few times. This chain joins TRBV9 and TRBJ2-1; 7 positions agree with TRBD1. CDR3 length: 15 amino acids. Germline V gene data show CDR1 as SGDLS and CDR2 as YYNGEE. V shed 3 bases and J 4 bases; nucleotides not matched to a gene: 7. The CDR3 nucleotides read TGTGCCAGCAGCGAACAGGGGTCGTTATACAATGAGCAGTTCTTC. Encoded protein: CASSEQGSLYNEQFF.

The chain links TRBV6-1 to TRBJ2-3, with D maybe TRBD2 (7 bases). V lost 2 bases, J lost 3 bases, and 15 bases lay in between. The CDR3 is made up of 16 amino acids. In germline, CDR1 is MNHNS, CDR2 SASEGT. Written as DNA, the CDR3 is TGTGCCAGCAGTGAATCGGGGGGCTATTGGACAGATACGCAGTATTTT. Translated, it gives CASSESGGYWTDTQYF.

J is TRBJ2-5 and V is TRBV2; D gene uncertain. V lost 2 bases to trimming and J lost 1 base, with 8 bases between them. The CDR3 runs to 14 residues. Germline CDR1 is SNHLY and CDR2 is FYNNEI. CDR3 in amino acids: CASSEHPSQETQYF. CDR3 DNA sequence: TGTGCCAGCAGTGAACACCCCAGCCAAGAGACCCAGTACTTC.

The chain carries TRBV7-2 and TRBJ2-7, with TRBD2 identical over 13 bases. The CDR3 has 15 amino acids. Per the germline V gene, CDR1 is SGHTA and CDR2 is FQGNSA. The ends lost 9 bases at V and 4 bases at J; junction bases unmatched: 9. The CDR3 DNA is TGTGCCAGTAGTAGGACTAGCGGGGGCCCATACGAGCAGTACTTC. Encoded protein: CASSRTSGGPYEQYF.

The CDR3 region has the DNA TGTGCCAGCAGCTTAGGACAGGGAGTTTCACCCCTCCACTTT. This encodes CASSLGQGVSPLHF. The rearrangement joins TRBV13 to TRBJ1-6; maybe TRBD1 (6 bases). Trimming pared 0 bases from V and 9 bases from J, leaving 9 bases between. Per germline, CDR1 PRHDT and CDR2 FYEKMQ (reference sequence). There are 14 residues in the CDR3. Using reference TRBV13 and TRBJ1-6 for the parts outside the CDR3, the full variable domain is AAGVIQSPRHLIKEKRETATLKCYPIPRHDTVYWYQQGPGQDPQFLISFYEKMQSDKGSIPDRFSAQQFSDYHSELNMSSLELGDSALYFCASSLGQGVSPLHFGNGTRLTVT.

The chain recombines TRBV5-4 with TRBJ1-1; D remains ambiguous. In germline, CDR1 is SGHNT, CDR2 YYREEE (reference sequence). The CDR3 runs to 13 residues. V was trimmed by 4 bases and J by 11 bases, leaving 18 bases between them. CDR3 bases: TGTGCCAGCAGCCCCGGGCCGAGCGGCGGGGCTTTCTTT. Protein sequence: CASSPGPSGGAFF.

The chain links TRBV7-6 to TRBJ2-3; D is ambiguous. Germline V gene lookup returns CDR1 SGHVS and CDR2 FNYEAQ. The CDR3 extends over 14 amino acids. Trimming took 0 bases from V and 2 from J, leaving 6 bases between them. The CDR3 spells CASSLAAVTDTQYF. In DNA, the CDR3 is TGTGCCAGCAGCTTAGCGGCGGTCACAGATACGCAGTATTTT.

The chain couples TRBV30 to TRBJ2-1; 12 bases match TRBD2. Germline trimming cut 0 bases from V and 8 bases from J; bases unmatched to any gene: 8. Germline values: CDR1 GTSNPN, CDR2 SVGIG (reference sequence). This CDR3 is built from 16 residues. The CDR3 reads CAWSVLSSGGADEQFF. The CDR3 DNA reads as TGTGCCTGGAGTGTACTATCTAGCGGGGGGGCCGATGAGCAGTTCTTC.

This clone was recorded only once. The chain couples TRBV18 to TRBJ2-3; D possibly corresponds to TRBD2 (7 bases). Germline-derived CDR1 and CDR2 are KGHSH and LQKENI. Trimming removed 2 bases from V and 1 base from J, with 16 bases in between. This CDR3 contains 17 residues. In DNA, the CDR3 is TGTGCCAGCTCACCATTGGGGGGGCGCGGGGGCACAGATACGCAGTATTTT. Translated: CASSPLGGRGGTDTQYF.

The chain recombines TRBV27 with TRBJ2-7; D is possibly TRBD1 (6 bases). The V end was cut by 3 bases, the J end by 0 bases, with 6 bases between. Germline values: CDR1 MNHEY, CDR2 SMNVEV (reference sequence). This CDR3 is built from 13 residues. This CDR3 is CASSFRGSYEQYF. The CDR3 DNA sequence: TGTGCCAGCAGTTTCAGGGGCTCCTACGAGCAGTACTTC.

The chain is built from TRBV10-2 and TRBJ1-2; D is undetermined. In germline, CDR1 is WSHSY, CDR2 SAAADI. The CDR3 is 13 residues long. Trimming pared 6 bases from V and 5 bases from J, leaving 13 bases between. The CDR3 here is CASRSPEAYGYTF. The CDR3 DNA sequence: TGCGCCAGCAGAAGCCCCGAGGCTTATGGCTACACCTTC.

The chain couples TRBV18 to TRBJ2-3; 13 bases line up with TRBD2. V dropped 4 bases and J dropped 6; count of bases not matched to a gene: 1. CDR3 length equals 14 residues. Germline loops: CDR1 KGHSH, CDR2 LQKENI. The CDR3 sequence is CASSRTSGGDTQYF. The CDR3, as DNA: TGTGCCAGCTCACGGACTAGCGGGGGTGATACGCAGTATTTT.

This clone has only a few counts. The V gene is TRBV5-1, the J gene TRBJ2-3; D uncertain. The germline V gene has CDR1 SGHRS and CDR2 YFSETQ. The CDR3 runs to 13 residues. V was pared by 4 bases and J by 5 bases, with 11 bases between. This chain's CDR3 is CASSPVVRDTQYF. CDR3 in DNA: TGCGCCAGCAGCCCCGTAGTAAGAGATACGCAGTATTTT.

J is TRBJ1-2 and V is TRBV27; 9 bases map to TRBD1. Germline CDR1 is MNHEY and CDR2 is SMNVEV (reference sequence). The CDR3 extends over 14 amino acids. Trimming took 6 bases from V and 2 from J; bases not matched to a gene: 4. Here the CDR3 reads CASSLDRGNYGYTF. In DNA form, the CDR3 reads TGTGCCAGCAGCCTCGACAGGGGGAACTATGGCTACACCTTC.

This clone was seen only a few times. The DNA of the CDR3 is TGTGCCAGCAGCTTAGTTCGGGAGGAGCTGTTTTTT. Its protein is CASSLVREELFF. The chain carries TRBV7-9 and TRBJ2-2, with a possible D match to TRBD2 (5 bases). V lost 1 base, J lost 10 bases, and 7 bases lay in between. CDR1 and CDR2 from the germline V gene are SEHNR and FQNEAQ (reference sequence). This CDR3 comprises 12 residues.

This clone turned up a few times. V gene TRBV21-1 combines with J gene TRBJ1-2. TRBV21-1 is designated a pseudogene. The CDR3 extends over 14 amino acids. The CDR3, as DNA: TGTGCCAGCAGCAATTTCGTAGCTAACTATGGCTACACCTTC. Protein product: CASSNFVANYGYTF.

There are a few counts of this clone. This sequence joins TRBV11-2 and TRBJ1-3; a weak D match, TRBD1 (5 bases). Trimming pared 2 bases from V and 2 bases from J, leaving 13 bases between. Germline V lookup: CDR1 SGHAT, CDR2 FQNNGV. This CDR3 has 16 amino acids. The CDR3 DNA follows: TGTGCCAGCAGCTTACAGGGTACGAGTGCTGGAAACACCATATATTTT. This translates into CASSLQGTSAGNTIYF. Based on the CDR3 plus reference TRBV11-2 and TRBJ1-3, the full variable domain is EAGVAQSPRYKIIEKRQSVAFWCNPISGHATLYWYQQILGQGPKLLIQFQNNGVVDDSQLPKDRFSAERLKGVDSTLKIQPAKLEDSAVYLCASSLQGTSAGNTIYFGEGSWLTVV.

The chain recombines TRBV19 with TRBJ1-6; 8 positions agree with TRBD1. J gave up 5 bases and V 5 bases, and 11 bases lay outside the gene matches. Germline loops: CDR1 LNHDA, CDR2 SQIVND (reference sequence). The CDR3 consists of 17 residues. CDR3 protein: CASSPIYRGDDNSPLHF. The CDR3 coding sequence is TGTGCCAGTAGTCCTATCTACAGGGGGGATGATAATTCACCCCTCCACTTT.

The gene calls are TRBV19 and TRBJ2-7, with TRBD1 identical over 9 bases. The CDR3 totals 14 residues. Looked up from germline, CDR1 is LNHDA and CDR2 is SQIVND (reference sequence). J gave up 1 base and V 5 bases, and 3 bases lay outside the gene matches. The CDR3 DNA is TGTGCCAGTAGTTCACAGGGGGCTTCCTACGAGCAGTACTTC. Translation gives CASSSQGASYEQYF.

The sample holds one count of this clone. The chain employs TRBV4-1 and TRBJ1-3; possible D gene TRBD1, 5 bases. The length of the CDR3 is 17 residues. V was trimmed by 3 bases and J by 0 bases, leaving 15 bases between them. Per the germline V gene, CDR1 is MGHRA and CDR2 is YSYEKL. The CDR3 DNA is TGCGCCAGCAGCCAGGCACCGGGACTTACCTCTGGAAACACCATATATTTT. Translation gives CASSQAPGLTSGNTIYF.

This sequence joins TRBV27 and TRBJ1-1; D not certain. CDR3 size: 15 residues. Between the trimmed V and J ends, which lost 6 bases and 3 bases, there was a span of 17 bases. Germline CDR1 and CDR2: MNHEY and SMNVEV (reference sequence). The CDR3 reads CASSLLWETHTEAFF. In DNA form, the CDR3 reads TGTGCCAGCAGCCTTCTATGGGAGACCCACACTGAAGCTTTCTTT.

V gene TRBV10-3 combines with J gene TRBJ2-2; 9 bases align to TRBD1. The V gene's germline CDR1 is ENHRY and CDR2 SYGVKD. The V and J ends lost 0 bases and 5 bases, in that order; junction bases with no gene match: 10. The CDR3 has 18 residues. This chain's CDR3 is CAISESLGQGASTGELFF. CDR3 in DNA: TGTGCCATCAGTGAGTCTTTGGGACAGGGCGCATCGACCGGGGAGCTGTTTTTT.

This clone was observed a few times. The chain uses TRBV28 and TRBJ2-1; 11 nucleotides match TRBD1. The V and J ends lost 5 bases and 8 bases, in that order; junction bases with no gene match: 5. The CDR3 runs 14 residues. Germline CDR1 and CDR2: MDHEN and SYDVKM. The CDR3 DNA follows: TGTGCCAGCAGTAGGCCGGGACAGGGGGATGAGCAGTTCTTC. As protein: CASSRPGQGDEQFF.

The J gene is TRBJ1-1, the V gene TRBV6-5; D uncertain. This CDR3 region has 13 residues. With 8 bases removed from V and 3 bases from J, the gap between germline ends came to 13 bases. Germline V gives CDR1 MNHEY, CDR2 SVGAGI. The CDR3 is CASGKTPDTEAFF. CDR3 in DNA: TGTGCCAGCGGTAAGACTCCCGACACTGAAGCTTTCTTT.

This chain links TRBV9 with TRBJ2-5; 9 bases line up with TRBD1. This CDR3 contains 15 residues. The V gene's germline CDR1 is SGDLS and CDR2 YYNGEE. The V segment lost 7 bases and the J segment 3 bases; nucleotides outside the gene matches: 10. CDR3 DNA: TGTGCCAGCTCTTCTCTGGGACAGGGCGAAGAGACCCAGTACTTC. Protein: CASSSLGQGEETQYF.

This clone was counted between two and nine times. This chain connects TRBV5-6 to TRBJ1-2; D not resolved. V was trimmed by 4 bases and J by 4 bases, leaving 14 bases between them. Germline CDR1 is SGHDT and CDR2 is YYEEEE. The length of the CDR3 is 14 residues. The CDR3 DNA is TGTGCCAGCAGCCTTCCCTCGGGGTCCTATGGCTACACCTTC. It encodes CASSLPSGSYGYTF.